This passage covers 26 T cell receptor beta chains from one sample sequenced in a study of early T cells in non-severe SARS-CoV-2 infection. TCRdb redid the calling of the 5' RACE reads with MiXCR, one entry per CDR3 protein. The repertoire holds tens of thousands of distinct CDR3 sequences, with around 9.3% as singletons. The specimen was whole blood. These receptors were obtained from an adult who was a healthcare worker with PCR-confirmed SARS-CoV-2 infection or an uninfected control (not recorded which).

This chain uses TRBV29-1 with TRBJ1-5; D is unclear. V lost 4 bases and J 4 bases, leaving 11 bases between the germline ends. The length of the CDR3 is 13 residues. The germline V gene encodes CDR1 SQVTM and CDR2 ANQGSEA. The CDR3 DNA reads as TGCAGCGTTGGGACGGGTCTAAATCAGCCCCAGCATTTT. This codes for CSVGTGLNQPQHF.

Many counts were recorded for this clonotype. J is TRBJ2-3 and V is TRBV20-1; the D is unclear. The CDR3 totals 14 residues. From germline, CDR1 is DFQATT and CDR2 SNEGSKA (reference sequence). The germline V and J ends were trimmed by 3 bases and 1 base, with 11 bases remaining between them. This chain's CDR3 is CSASPAHGTDTQYF. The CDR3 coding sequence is TGCAGTGCTAGTCCGGCCCACGGCACAGATACGCAGTATTTT.

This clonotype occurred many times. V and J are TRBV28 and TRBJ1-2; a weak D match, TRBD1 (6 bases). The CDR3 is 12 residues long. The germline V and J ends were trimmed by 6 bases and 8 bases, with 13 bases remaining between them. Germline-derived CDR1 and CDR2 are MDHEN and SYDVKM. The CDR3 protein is CASSSGGQGYTF. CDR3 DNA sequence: TGTGCCAGCAGCTCCGGGGGACAAGGCTACACCTTC.

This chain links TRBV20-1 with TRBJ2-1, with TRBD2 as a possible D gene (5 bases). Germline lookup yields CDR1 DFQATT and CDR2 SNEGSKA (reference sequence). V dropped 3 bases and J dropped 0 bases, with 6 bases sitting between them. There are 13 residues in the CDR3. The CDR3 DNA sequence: TGCAGTGCTAGTGAGGGCTCCTACAATGAGCAGTTCTTC. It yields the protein CSASEGSYNEQFF.

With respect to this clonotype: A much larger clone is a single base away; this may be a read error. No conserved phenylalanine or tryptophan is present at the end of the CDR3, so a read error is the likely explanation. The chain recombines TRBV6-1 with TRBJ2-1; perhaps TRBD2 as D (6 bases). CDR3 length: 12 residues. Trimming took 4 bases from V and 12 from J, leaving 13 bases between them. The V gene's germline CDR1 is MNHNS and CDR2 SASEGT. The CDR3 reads CASSVGGTWQFS. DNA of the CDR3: TGTGCCAGCAGTGTCGGCGGGACCTGGCAGTTCTCC.

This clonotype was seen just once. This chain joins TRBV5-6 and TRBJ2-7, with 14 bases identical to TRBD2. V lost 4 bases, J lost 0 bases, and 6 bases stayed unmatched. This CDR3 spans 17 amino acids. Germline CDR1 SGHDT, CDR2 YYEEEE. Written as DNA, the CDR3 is TGTGCCAGCAGCCTGGGACTAGCGGGGGACCTCTCCTACGAGCAGTACTTC. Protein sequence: CASSLGLAGDLSYEQYF.

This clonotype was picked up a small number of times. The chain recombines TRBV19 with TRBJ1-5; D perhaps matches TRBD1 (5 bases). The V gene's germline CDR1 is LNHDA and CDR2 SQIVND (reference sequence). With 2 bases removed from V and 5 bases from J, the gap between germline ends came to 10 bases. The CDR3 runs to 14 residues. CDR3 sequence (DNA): TGTGCCAGTAGTATATCCAGGGCGGATCAGCCCCAGCATTTT. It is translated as CASSISRADQPQHF.

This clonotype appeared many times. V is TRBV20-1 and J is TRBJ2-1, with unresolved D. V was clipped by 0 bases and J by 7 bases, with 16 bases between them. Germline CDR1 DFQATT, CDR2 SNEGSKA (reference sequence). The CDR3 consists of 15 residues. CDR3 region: CSARDIRSLGNEQFF. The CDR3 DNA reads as TGCAGTGCTAGAGATATTCGGTCATTGGGGAATGAGCAGTTCTTC.

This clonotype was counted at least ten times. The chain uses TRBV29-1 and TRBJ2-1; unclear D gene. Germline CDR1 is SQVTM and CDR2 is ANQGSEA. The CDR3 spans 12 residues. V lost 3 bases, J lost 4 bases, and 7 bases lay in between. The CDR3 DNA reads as TGCAGCGTTGATTGGGATTACAATGAGCAGTTCTTC. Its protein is CSVDWDYNEQFF.

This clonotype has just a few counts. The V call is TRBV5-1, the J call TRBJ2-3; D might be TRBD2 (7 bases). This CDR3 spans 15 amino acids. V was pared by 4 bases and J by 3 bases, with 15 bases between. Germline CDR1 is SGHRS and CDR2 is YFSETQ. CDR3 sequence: CASSPIGGRTDTQYF. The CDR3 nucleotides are TGCGCCAGCAGCCCCATCGGGGGGCGAACAGATACGCAGTATTTT.

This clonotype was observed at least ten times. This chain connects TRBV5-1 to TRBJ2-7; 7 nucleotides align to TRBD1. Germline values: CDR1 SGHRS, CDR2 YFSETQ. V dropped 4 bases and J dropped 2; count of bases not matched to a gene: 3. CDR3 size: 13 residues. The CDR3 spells CASSKGQPYEQYF. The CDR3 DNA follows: TGCGCCAGCAGCAAGGGACAGCCCTACGAGCAGTACTTC.

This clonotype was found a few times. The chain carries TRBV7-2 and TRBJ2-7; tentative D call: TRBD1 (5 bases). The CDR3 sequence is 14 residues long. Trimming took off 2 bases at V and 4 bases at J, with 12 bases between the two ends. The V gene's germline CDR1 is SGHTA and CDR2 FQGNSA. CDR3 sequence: CASSLYGAGYEQYF. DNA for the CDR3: TGTGCCAGCAGCTTATATGGGGCTGGGTACGAGCAGTACTTC.

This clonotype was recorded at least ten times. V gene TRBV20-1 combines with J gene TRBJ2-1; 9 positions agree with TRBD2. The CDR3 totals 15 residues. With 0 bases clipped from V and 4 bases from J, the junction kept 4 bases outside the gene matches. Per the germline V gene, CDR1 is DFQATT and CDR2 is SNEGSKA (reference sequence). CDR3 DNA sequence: TGCAGTGCTAGAGATCGGCTAGCGGGGTACAATGAGCAGTTCTTC. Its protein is CSARDRLAGYNEQFF.

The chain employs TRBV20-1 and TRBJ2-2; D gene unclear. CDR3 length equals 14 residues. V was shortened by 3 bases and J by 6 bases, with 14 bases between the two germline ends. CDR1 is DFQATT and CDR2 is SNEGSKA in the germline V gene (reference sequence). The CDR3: CSARSPERAGELFF. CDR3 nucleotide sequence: TGCAGTGCTAGGTCTCCCGAAAGGGCCGGGGAGCTGTTTTTT.

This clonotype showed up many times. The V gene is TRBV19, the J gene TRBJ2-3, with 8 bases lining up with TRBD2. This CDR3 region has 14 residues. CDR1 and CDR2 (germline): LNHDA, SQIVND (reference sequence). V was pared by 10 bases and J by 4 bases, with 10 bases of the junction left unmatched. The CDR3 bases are TGTGCCACTAACCGCGGGGGGTCGGCAGATACGCAGTATTTT. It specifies CATNRGGSADTQYF. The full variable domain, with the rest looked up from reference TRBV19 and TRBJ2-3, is DGGITQSPKYLFRKEGQNVTLSCEQNLNHDAMYWYRQDPGQGLRLIYYSQIVNDFQKGDIAEGYSVSREKKESFPLTVTSAQKNPTAFYLCATNRGGSADTQYFGPGTRLTVL.

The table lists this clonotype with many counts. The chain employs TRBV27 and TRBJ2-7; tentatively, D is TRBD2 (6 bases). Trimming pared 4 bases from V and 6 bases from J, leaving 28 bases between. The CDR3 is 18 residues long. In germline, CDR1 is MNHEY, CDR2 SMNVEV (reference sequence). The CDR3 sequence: CASSSIGDRGIFLAEQYF. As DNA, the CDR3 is TGTGCCAGCAGTTCCATAGGGGACCGGGGGATATTTCTAGCCGAGCAGTACTTC.

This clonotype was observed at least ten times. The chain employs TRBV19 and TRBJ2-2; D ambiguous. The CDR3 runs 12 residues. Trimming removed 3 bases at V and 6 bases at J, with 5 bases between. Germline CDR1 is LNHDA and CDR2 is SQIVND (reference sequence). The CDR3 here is CASSMQAGELFF. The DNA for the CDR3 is TGTGCCAGTAGTATGCAAGCCGGGGAGCTGTTTTTT.

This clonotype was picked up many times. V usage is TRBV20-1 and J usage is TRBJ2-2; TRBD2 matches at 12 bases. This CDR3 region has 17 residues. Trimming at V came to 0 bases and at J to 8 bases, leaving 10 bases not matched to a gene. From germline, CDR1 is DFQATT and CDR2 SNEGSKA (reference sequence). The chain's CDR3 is CSARDLTGLAGEGELFF. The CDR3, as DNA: TGCAGTGCTAGAGATTTAACGGGACTAGCGGGCGAAGGGGAGCTGTTTTTT.

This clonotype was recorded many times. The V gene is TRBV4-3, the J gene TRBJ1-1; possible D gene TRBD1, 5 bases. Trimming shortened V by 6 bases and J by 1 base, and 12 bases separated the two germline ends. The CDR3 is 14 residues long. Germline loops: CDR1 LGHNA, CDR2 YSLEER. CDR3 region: CASSEGRPNTEAFF. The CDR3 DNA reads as TGCGCCAGCAGTGAGGGACGGCCGAACACTGAAGCTTTCTTT.

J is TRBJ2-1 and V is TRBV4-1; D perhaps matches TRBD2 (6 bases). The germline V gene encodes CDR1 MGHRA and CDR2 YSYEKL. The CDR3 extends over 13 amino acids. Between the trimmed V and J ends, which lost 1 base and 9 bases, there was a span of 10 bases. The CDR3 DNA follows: TGCGCCAGCAGCCAAGGACTAGTGGGTGAGCAGTTCTTC. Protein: CASSQGLVGEQFF.

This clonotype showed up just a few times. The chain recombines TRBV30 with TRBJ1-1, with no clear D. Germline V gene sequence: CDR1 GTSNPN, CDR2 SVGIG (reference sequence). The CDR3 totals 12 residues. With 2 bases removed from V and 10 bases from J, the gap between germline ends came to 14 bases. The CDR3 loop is CAWSSLGSPAFF. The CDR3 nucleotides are TGTGCCTGGAGTAGCTTAGGTAGCCCAGCTTTCTTT.

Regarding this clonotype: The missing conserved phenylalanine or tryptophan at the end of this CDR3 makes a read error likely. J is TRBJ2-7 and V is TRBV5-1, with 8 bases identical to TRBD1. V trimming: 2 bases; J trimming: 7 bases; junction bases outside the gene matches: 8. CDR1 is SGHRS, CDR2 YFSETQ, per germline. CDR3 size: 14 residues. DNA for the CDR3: TGCGCCAGCAGCTTCGGACAGGGATTGGGGGAGCAGTACTCC. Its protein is CASSFGQGLGEQYS.

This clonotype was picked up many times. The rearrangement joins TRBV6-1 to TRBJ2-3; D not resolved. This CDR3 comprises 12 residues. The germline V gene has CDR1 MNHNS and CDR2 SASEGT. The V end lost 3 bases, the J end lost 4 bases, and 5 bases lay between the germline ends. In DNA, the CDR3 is TGTGCCAGCAGTGATGGCGCAGATACGCAGTATTTT. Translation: CASSDGADTQYF.

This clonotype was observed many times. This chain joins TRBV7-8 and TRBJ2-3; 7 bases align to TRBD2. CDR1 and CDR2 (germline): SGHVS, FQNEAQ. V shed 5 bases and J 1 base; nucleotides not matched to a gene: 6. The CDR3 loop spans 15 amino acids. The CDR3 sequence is CASSRGLPRTDTQYF. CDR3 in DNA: TGTGCCAGCAGCCGGGGACTACCGCGCACAGATACGCAGTATTTT.

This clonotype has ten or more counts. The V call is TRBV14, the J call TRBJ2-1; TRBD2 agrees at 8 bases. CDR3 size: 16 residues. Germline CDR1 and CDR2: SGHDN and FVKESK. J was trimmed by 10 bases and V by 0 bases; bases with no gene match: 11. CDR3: CASSQDRREARGEQFF. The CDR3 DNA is TGTGCCAGCAGCCAAGATAGGCGGGAGGCCCGCGGGGAGCAGTTCTTC.

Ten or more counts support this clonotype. The CDR3 DNA reads as TGCGCCAGCAGCCAAGATGCGTCGGGGATCAACACTGAAGCTTTCTTT. As protein: CASSQDASGINTEAFF. The V and J genes are TRBV4-3 and TRBJ1-1; the D is unclear. With 0 bases removed from V and 2 bases from J, the gap between germline ends came to 13 bases. CDR1 is LGHNA, CDR2 YSLEER, per germline. CDR3 size: 16 residues.